Following are 18 T cell receptor beta chains from one sample sequenced in a study of blood T cell repertoires in COVID-19. The assay was immunoSEQ multiplex PCR, and TCRdb's table has in-frame clones only and misses some. The sample has fewer than 700,000 clones; less than 90% are singletons. Sequencing input: peripheral blood. These receptors were obtained from a woman in her fifties or sixties with COVID-19, enrolled during active disease.

V and J are TRBV6-4 and TRBJ1-1; D remains unclear. The CDR3 sequence is 12 residues long. The germline V and J ends were trimmed by 1 base and 5 bases, with 5 bases remaining between them. CDR1 and CDR2 from the germline V gene are MRHNA and SNTAGT. CDR3 in DNA: TGTGCCAGCAGTGACTTAATTACTGAAGCTTTCTTT. Translating it yields CASSDLITEAFF.

The chain combines TRBV27 with TRBJ2-3; 13 bases line up with TRBD2. The V gene end was trimmed by 5 bases and the J gene end by 0 bases; junction bases not matched to a gene: 8. The germline V gene encodes CDR1 MNHEY and CDR2 SMNVEV (reference sequence). This CDR3 is built from 18 residues. The CDR3 DNA follows: TGTGCCAGCAGTCCACCTCTGGGACTAGCGGGGAGCACAGATACGCAGTATTTT. It codes for CASSPPLGLAGSTDTQYF.

The chain combines TRBV25-1 with TRBJ2-1, with TRBD2 identical over 12 bases. CDR1 MGHDK and CDR2 SYGVNS come from the germline V gene. The CDR3 has 14 residues. With 3 bases clipped from V and 12 bases from J, the junction kept 6 bases outside the gene matches. The CDR3 loop is CASSELAGGRVQFF. The DNA of the CDR3 is TGTGCCAGCAGTGAGCTAGCGGGGGGGAGGGTGCAGTTCTTC.

The V gene is TRBV9, the J gene TRBJ1-6; no reliable D call. Germline lookup yields CDR1 SGDLS and CDR2 YYNGEE. V was cut by 4 bases and J by 8 bases, with 13 bases left in between. The CDR3 has 14 residues. The chain's CDR3 is CASSPREAYSPLHF. CDR3 DNA sequence: TGTGCCAGCAGCCCGCGGGAGGCATATTCACCCCTCCACTTT.

The J gene is TRBJ1-6, the V gene TRBV18; D is unclear. The ends were cut back, 3 bases at V and 8 bases at J, with 17 bases in the middle. Per germline, CDR1 KGHSH and CDR2 LQKENI. This CDR3 contains 16 residues. This chain's CDR3 is CASSPYSLLYDSPLHF. CDR3 sequence (DNA): TGTGCCAGCTCACCTTACTCCCTACTTTATGATTCACCCCTCCACTTT.

This clone came up a few times. This chain's CDR3 is CASSFEQGWNYGYTF. CDR3 nucleotides: TGCGCCAGCAGCTTCGAACAGGGGTGGAACTATGGCTACACCTTC. The V call is TRBV5-1, the J call TRBJ1-2; TRBD1 matches at 7 bases. Per the germline V gene, CDR1 is SGHRS and CDR2 is YFSETQ. Losses at the gene ends were 2 bases for V and 2 bases for J; bases not matched to a gene: 6. This CDR3 is 15 amino acids long. Full variable domain (outside the CDR3, taken from reference TRBV5-1 and TRBJ1-2): KAGVTQTPRYLIKTRGQQVTLSCSPISGHRSVSWYQQTPGQGLQFLFEYFSETQRNKGNFPGRFSGRQFSNSRSEMNVSTLELGDSALYLCASSFEQGWNYGYTFGSGTRLTVV.

The genes are TRBV11-3 and TRBJ2-1, with TRBD2 matching over 9 bases. V shed 4 bases and J 4 bases; nucleotides not matched to a gene: 5. CDR1 and CDR2 (germline): SGHNT, YENEEA. The CDR3 spans 15 residues. For the CDR3, the DNA is TGTGCCAGCAGCTACAGCGGGGGGACGTACAATGAGCAGTTCTTC. As protein: CASSYSGGTYNEQFF.

The gene calls are TRBV11-2 and TRBJ2-5; unclear D gene. The CDR3 consists of 13 residues. CDR1 and CDR2 (germline): SGHAT, FQNNGV. Trimming took 2 bases from V and 2 from J, leaving 6 bases between them. CDR3 in DNA: TGTGCCAGCAGCTTAACTACACAAGAGACCCAGTACTTC. Protein: CASSLTTQETQYF.

The rearrangement uses TRBV6-5 and TRBJ2-2, with D maybe TRBD1 (6 bases). The V end lost 4 bases, the J end lost 7 bases, and 16 bases lay between the germline ends. Germline loops: CDR1 MNHEY, CDR2 SVGAGI. This CDR3 has 15 amino acids. As DNA, the CDR3 is TGTGCCAGCAGTTCTGGCAGGGGTAGGAGCGGGGAGCTGTTTTTT. Translated: CASSSGRGRSGELFF.

The rearrangement joins TRBV15 to TRBJ2-7; D ambiguous. Trimming took off 1 base at V and 7 bases at J, with 20 bases between the two ends. CDR1 and CDR2 (germline): LNHNV, YYDKDF (reference sequence). The CDR3 is made up of 16 amino acids. CDR3 residues: CATSRAESDNSEEQYF. The CDR3 nucleotides are TGTGCCACCAGCAGAGCCGAAAGTGATAACTCGGAGGAGCAGTACTTC.

The rearrangement joins TRBV3-1 (or the pseudogene TRBV3-2) to TRBJ2-3; 9 bases are shared with TRBD2. V was clipped by 8 bases and J by 3 bases; unmatched bases: 18. Per germline, CDR1 LGHDT and CDR2 YNNKEL (reference sequence). The CDR3 is made up of 18 amino acids. CDR3 in DNA: TGTGCCAGCGCCCTTAGCGGGGGAAGGGGTATAGGAACAGATACGCAGTATTTT. Its protein product is CASALSGGRGIGTDTQYF.

The CDR3 DNA follows: TGTGCCAGCAGTTCCCGGGAGGGTGGCTACACCTTC. This translates into CASSSREGGYTF. The genes are TRBV27 and TRBJ1-2; D is uncertain. Germline CDR1 is MNHEY and CDR2 is SMNVEV (reference sequence). This CDR3 spans 12 amino acids. V shed 4 bases and J shed 7 bases, with 10 bases lying between them.

The chain joins TRBV6-5 to TRBJ2-3; TRBD1 is a possible D gene (5 bases). The CDR3 is 14 amino acids. Trimming stripped 7 bases from V and 4 bases from J, with 15 bases between. Per germline, CDR1 MNHEY and CDR2 SVGAGI. DNA for the CDR3: TGTGCCAGCACCCTAGAAAGGGGCTCAGATACGCAGTATTTT. As protein: CASTLERGSDTQYF.

The chain carries TRBV12-5 and TRBJ2-5, with 8 bases fitting TRBD2. This CDR3 is 15 amino acids long. Germline CDR1 LGHNT, CDR2 FRNRAP. J lost 3 bases, V lost 0 bases, and 3 bases had no gene match. In nucleotides, the CDR3 is TGTGCTAGTGGTTTGGTGCGGGGGGCAGAAGAGACCCAGTACTTC. It translates to CASGLVRGAEETQYF.

The chain couples TRBV5-6 to TRBJ1-6; 7 nucleotides agree with TRBD1. Looked up from germline, CDR1 is SGHDT and CDR2 is YYEEEE. The CDR3 runs 15 residues. With V trimmed by 0 bases and J by 10 bases, 7 bases remained unmatched. The CDR3 coding sequence is TGTGCCAGCAGCTTGGTCAAGGGGGCATTATCACCCCTCCACTTT. Translating gives CASSLVKGALSPLHF. The full variable domain, its missing parts supplied by reference TRBV5-6 and TRBJ1-6, is DAGVTQSPTHLIKTRGQQVTLRCSPKSGHDTVSWYQQALGQGPQFIFQYYEEEERQRGNFPDRFSGHQFPNYSSELNVNALLLGDSALYLCASSLVKGALSPLHFGNGTRLTVT.

CDR3 region: CASWAIKGTGELFF. The CDR3 DNA follows: TGTGCCAGCTGGGCAATTAAAGGCACCGGGGAGCTGTTTTTT. The chain combines TRBV2 with TRBJ2-2; no reliable D call. Trimming left V 8 bases short and J 4 bases short, with 14 bases between. CDR3 size: 14 residues. Germline lookup yields CDR1 SNHLY and CDR2 FYNNEI.

This chain links TRBV11-2 with TRBJ1-5; a weak D match, TRBD1 (6 bases). Germline V gives CDR1 SGHAT, CDR2 FQNNGV. V was trimmed by 5 bases and J by 4 bases, leaving 18 bases between them. The CDR3 is 16 amino acids. CDR3 loop: CASSRGTSTFNQPQHF. The CDR3 nucleotides read TGTGCCAGCAGCCGAGGGACATCTACCTTTAATCAGCCCCAGCATTTT. Using reference TRBV11-2 and TRBJ1-5 for the parts outside the CDR3, the full variable domain is EAGVAQSPRYKIIEKRQSVAFWCNPISGHATLYWYQQILGQGPKLLIQFQNNGVVDDSQLPKDRFSAERLKGVDSTLKIQPAKLEDSAVYLCASSRGTSTFNQPQHFGDGTRLSIL.

This sequence joins TRBV30 and TRBJ1-1, with D possibly TRBD1 on 5 matching bases. V lost 0 bases and J lost 6, with 11 bases in between. CDR3 length: 13 residues. Germline V CDR1 and CDR2: GTSNPN, SVGIG (reference sequence). The CDR3 reads CAWSVRGGAEAFF. As DNA, the CDR3 is TGTGCCTGGAGTGTACGGGGGGGGGCTGAAGCTTTCTTT.